This T cell receptor beta chain derives from a study of cytomegalovirus exposure and HLA in healthy donors (dated by TCRdb to between 2016 and 2019). Study-wide context: According to an earlier analysis of several hundred of the donors, some 180 million T cells yielded roughly 110 million unique TCR beta sequences and roughly 280 Gb of sequence data. Of the 398 genotyped donors, about 80% fell in the genetic ancestry cluster associated with self-reported Caucasian donors. To decide whether each TCR beta V gene segment behaved as functional or pseudogenic, an earlier analysis of some 580 of the donors relied on high-throughput TCR beta sequencing. To study patterns of TCR occurrence, a later analysis re-analyzed previously published TCR beta repertoires from 700 or so donors and added high-resolution HLA genotyping. Roughly five DR-DQ haplotypes were treated as single units for association and clustering because of strong linkage in the cohort. Besides the first cohort of roughly 700 subjects, a separate validation cohort made up of 95 to 150 different subjects was used. To predict cytomegalovirus infection status, the study brought together high-throughput TCR immunosequencing, statistical association of individual TCRs with disease status, and machine learning. HLA typing included class I and class II loci at four-digit resolution. The T cell repertoires of roughly 660 subjects were profiled by immunosequencing and related to cytomegalovirus serostatus. Alongside the repertoire data, information on donor age, sex, ethnicity and CMV serostatus was compiled. Typing coverage differed by locus: A, B, C, DRB1 and DQB1 were typed in about 629-640 donors, DQA1 in about 560, DPA1 in 600 to 610, and DPB1 in just under 490. Rather than drawing on any new phenotypic data, the later analysis identified candidate immune exposures from TCR beta sequences and the way those sequences occurred across donors. The aim of the study was to test whether cataloging public T cell receptors could identify signatures of past pathogen exposure. Among about 410 genotyped donors of the cohort, an average of roughly 230,000 unique TCR beta nucleotide sequences was sequenced per donor, of which roughly 18% were non-productive. Genome-wide SNP genotypes for about 55% of the roughly 670 donors were used in a later genetic analysis, which treated that subset as a discovery cohort. An early release covering roughly 640 HLA-typed donors comprised about 300 gigabases of sequencing data and 85 million or so unique TCR sequences. Every discovery cohort repertoire had been produced on one sequencing platform. Overall study outcomes, separate from this receptor: A later analysis reported that several top co-occurrence clusters appeared linked to parvovirus B19, influenza, CMV and Epstein-Barr virus. A further reported finding was that TCR beta sequences accurately predicted the HLA-A and HLA-B alleles for most subjects in the first cohort. When HLA alleles, especially DR and DQ, strongly co-occurred, attributing TCR associations to individual alleles was difficult. It was suggested by the authors that the approach could potentially be generalized to other disease states and immunological phenotypes. In the study, approximately 150 TCR beta chains were listed as associated with cytomegalovirus. HLA typing was unavailable for some donors at each locus, so association tests used only the typed subset. A later genetic analysis associated a missense DCLRE1C variant with V-gene and J-gene trimming of TCR beta chains, and an independent cohort replicated the association. In vitro tests confirmed that three of the cytomegalovirus-associated TCR beta chains recognize cytomegalovirus antigens. In a later analysis, the rate of TCR association differed among HLA loci, with DRB1 alleles having the most associated TCRs and HLA-C alleles having the fewest. A cluster of highly shared sequence variants was judged likely to be a technical artifact of the sequencing pipeline. The classifier was reported to diagnose cytomegalovirus status with high specificity and sensitivity in both the original and validation cohorts. An earlier analysis of 587 of the donors showed that most TCR beta V segments appeared in productive rearrangements either about 90% or about 30% of the time, which broadly matched IMGT annotations. Only TCR beta chains were sequenced in this cohort, and the absence of alpha or paired-chain data limited detectable features. Linkage disequilibrium might explain the correlated functional status among segregating V segments, but an unknown experimental factor could not be excluded. Approximately 16 rarely observed V segments, including chromosome 9 orphons, were excluded from the earlier analysis of several hundred of the donors because counts were too low. Presence/absence analyses assumed roughly uniform sequencing depth across donors, an assumption that may not hold. In a later analysis, most CMV-associated TCR beta chains were found to appear HLA-restricted, with HLA associations seemingly driven largely by CMV exposure. Compared with equally common non-associated chains, HLA-associated TCR beta chains in a later analysis were more clonally expanded and had lower generation probabilities. Compared with the roughly 710-donor mean, donors in an Asian-associated ancestry cluster had fewer N-insertions in productive TCRs, according to a later genetic analysis. In a later analysis, around 17,000 TCR beta sequences were associated with specific HLA alleles at a false discovery rate of 0.05. Most TCR sequences were observed very rarely across donors, whereas some public TCRs were present in many individuals. Because the 87-base-pair reads could not distinguish some IMGT-functional V segments, including TRBV6-2 and TRBV6-3, those segments were excluded. The only immune exposure information available for the cohort was CMV serostatus.

The cohort comprised more than 550 healthy bone marrow donors. At the time of sampling, all cohort members were nominally healthy, though unrecorded immune exposures were likely present. The donor tested CMV seronegative, placing the donor among the 300 to 450 seronegative members of the cohort. Every donor gave a peripheral blood sample, and the peripheral blood mononuclear cells from that sample were used for TCR beta sequencing. The Qiagen DNeasy Blood Extraction Kit was used to extract genomic DNA from the blood cell samples. With regard to this clone: This clone's antigen is unknown. Base qualities were left out, and no much larger clone turns up one base away.

The library was made by the immunoSEQ multiplex PCR assay. The multiplex PCR relied on a mix of 60 forward primers for TCR Vbeta segments and 13 reverse primers for TCR Jbeta segments. A multiplex PCR assay on genomic DNA amplified the CDR3 region of rearranged TCR beta genes. The amplified TCR beta libraries were sequenced on the Illumina HiSeq System as 87-base-pair reads. The source study handled its data this way. In a later analysis, roughly 80 million unique TCR beta chains were counted across the roughly 670 repertoires, and some 10 million of these chains were shared by at least two donors. A nearest-neighbor algorithm error-corrected the raw reads and collapsed the reads into unique sequences, merging closely related sequences to remove PCR and sequencing errors. CDR3 sequences were aligned to IMGT reference sequences to assign V, D and J gene segments. For a sequence to be retained, a match of at least six nucleotides was required to both a V gene segment and a J gene segment. Rearrangements were classified as productive when the CDR3 lacked stop codons and remained in frame with V and J, and all other rearrangements were classified as non-productive. CDR3 was defined according to IMGT convention as the region running from the second conserved V-encoded cysteine to the conserved J-encoded phenylalanine. The earlier analysis of some 540 of the donors excluded any sequence lacking an unambiguous match to a single V gene segment. In an earlier analysis of about 590 of the donors, a V segment was called functional when productive rearrangements were above 56.7%, and segregating when the standard deviation between donors exceeded 5%. To diagnose cytomegalovirus status from the catalog of TCR beta chain sequences, a statistical classification framework was built. In a later analysis, V and J genes were assigned by comparing TCR nucleotide sequences against IMGT/GENE-DB human TR gene sequences. The TCRdist pipeline was used in a later analysis to assign CDR3 sequences and most-parsimonious VDJ recombination scenarios. In a later analysis, every TCR beta chain was defined by the combination of its CDR3 amino acid sequence and its V-gene family, and reads without a unique V-gene family were dropped. As a way to deal with suspected cross-contamination and a sequencing artifact, a later analysis dropped more than 500 nucleotide sequences that were highly shared and had low generation probability. For each public chain, a later analysis derived a clonal expansion index from normalized ranks of inferred template counts within each repertoire. A later analysis computed generation probabilities with a VDJ recombination model fitted to out-of-frame rearrangements, and checked the results against IGoR. A later analysis scored TCR-TCR, TCR-HLA and TCR-CMV co-occurrence with hypergeometric tests, applying a repertoire-size bias correction to TCR pairs. To estimate false discovery rates, a later analysis permuted the HLA or CMV assignments 20 times. In a later analysis, co-occurring TCRs were grouped with DBSCAN, and TCRdist sequence similarity was added when clustering was performed within HLA-allele-positive subsets. Co-occurrence clustering excluded repertoires with fewer than 30,000 or more than 120,000 public chains, plus five with anomalous nucleotide sharing. This is the immuneACCESS table as TCRdb keeps it, with only in-frame sequences that have V and J called. A part of the clones is gone; compared with another copy, unresolved V genes explain less than half, and the rest is unexplained. From that table come the V and J calls and clone size; the DNA was used to work out D and trimming. The sample contains under 200,000 clones, 65% to 90% of them found a single time. The top ten hold roughly 0.32% of the sample.

Relative to germline, V is 6 bases shorter and J is 4 bases shorter, with 7 bases between their ends. As encoded in the germline V gene (reference sequence), CDR1 is MNHNY while CDR2 is SVGAGI. The CDR3 contains 12 residues, cysteine and phenylalanine counted. The only DNA kept is the CDR3, 36 bases in frame from the first base. The TCR was taken from a woman aged 30 to 39 in good health and CMV-seronegative. Sample: PBMCs. This chain joins TRBV6-6 to TRBJ1-5, with no reliable assignment of the D segment. The sequence in DNA is TGTGCCAGCAGCTCCCCTAATCAGCCCCAGCATTTT. It is translated as CASSSPNQPQHF.